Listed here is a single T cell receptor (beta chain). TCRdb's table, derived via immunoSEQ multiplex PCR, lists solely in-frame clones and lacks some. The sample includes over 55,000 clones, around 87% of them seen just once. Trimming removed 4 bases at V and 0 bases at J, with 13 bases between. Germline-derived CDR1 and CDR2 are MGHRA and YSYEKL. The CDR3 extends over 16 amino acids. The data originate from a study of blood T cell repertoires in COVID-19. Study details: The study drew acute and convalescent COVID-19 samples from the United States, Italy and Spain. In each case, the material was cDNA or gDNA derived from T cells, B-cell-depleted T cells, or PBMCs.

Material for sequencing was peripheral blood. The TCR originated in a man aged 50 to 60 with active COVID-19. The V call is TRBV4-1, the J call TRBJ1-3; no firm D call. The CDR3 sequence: CASSPHLTASGNTIYF. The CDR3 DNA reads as TGCGCCAGCAGCCCCCACCTCACAGCCTCTGGAAACACCATATATTTT.